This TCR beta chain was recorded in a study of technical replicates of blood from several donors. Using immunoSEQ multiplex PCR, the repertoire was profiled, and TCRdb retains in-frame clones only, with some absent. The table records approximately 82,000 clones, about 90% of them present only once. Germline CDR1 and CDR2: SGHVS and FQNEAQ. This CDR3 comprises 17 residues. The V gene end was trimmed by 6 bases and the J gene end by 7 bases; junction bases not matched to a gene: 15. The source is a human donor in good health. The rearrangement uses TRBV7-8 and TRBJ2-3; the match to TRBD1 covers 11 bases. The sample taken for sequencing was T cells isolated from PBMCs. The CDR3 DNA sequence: TGTGCCAGCAGATTGACCCCCGGGACAGGGGGGACAAATACGCAGTATTTT. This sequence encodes CASRLTPGTGGTNTQYF.